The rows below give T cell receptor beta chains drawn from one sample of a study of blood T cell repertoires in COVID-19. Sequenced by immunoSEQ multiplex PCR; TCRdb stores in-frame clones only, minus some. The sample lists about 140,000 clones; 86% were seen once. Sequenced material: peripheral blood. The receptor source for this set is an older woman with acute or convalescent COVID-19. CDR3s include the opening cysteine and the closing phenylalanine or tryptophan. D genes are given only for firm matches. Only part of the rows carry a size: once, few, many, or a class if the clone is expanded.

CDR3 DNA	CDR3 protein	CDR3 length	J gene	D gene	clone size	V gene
TGTGCCAGCTCACCACTCACGGGACTAGCGGGGACCTACGAGCAGTACTTC	CASSPLTGLAGTYEQYF	17	TRBJ2-7	TRBD2	-	TRBV18
TGCGCCAGCAGCCAACAGGGACAGGGCGAAAGTCAGCCCCAGCATTTT	CASSQQGQGESQPQHF	16	TRBJ1-5	TRBD1	-	TRBV4-1
TGTGCCAGCAGTTACGACCCAGGGAATCAGCCCCAGCATTTT	CASSYDPGNQPQHF	14	TRBJ1-5	-	-	TRBV6-5
TGTGCCAGCAGCTTAGCCGGCGGGAGTGGAAACATTCAGTACTTC	CASSLAGGSGNIQYF	15	TRBJ2-4	TRBD2	-	TRBV7-9
TGTGCCAGCAGCCGAAATTGGGACTCTGGGCCCGAGCAGTACTTC	CASSRNWDSGPEQYF	15	TRBJ2-7	-	-	TRBV5-5
TGTGCCAGCAGCGGCACAGGGTCTGGTGAAAAACTGTTTTTT	CASSGTGSGEKLFF	14	TRBJ1-4	-	-	TRBV9
TGTGCCAGCAGCTTTAGTCTAACAGGGAACACTGAAGCTTTCTTT	CASSFSLTGNTEAFF	15	TRBJ1-1	-	-	TRBV11-1
TGTGCCAGCAGTCCACGCCAGGGGGCGTACTATGGCTACACCTTC	CASSPRQGAYYGYTF	15	TRBJ1-2	TRBD1	-	TRBV6-5
TGTGCCAGCCTCCCGTACGGTTCGGGGACTGAAGCTTTCTTT	CASLPYGSGTEAFF	14	TRBJ1-1	-	-	TRBV21-1
TGCAGTGCTAGTGTGGGGGGGTACTACGAGCAGTACTTC	CSASVGGYYEQYF	13	TRBJ2-7	TRBD2	-	TRBV20-1
TGTGCCAGCAGTCGGACAAGGTACACCATATATTTT	CASSRTRYTIYF	12	TRBJ1-3	-	-	TRBV12-3/TRBV12-4
TGTGCCTGGAGTGTAAAGGGGCTCGGGGGCTACACCTTC	CAWSVKGLGGYTF	13	TRBJ1-2	-	-	TRBV30
TGTGCCACGAAATCCGCGGAACCAAATTCACCCCTCCACTTT	CATKSAEPNSPLHF	14	TRBJ1-6	-	once	TRBV27
TGTGCCAGCAGCCTGGACTGGGCCTCTGGCACAGATACGCAGTATTTT	CASSLDWASGTDTQYF	16	TRBJ2-3	-	-	TRBV3-1/TRBV3-2
TGTGCCAGCAGCTTAAAGGGGGCTGGAAGCAATCAGCCCCAGCATTTT	CASSLKGAGSNQPQHF	16	TRBJ1-5	TRBD1	few	TRBV7-2
TGCGCCAGCAGCTTGGGGCAGATGACTGAAGCTTTCTTT	CASSLGQMTEAFF	13	TRBJ1-1	-	many	TRBV5-1
TGCAGTGCTAGTGACCCAACCGGGACCGGGGAGCTGTTTTTT	CSASDPTGTGELFF	14	TRBJ2-2	-	-	TRBV20-1
TGTGCCAGCAGTACGAGGACAGGGGGCTCGCCTTATAGCAATCAGCCCCAGCATTTT	CASSTRTGGSPYSNQPQHF	19	TRBJ1-5	TRBD1	-	TRBV6-2/TRBV6-3
TGTGCCAGTAGAGGACTAGCGGGCGGCACAGATACGCAGTATTTT	CASRGLAGGTDTQYF	15	TRBJ2-3	TRBD2	-	TRBV19
TGTGCCAGCAGTTTAGCTCCCGCAGGGGCCTACGAGCAGTACTTC	CASSLAPAGAYEQYF	15	TRBJ2-7	-	-	TRBV27
TGTGCCAGCAGTTACAGACAGCGAGCGAGCTACACCTTC	CASSYRQRASYTF	13	TRBJ1-2	-	-	TRBV6-5
TGCGCCAGCAGCCACCCCGGGGGCAATCAGCCCCAGCATTTT	CASSHPGGNQPQHF	14	TRBJ1-5	-	-	TRBV4-1
TGTGCCTGGAGGGGCGGGGGAAGTGAGCAGTTCTTC	CAWRGGGSEQFF	12	TRBJ2-1	TRBD2	-	TRBV30
TGCGCCAGCAGCCGCCAAGATCGTAGCGAGCGAGCAAACACCATATATTTT	CASSRQDRSERANTIYF	17	TRBJ1-3	-	-	TRBV4-1
TGTGCCAGCAGCCCTAGCGGGCAGGGGTATCGTGAGACCCAGTACTTC	CASSPSGQGYRETQYF	16	TRBJ2-5	TRBD2	-	TRBV7-6
TGCGCCAGCAGTGCTGTCAGGGGGACTGAAGCTTTCTTT	CASSAVRGTEAFF	13	TRBJ1-1	TRBD1	-	TRBV10-1